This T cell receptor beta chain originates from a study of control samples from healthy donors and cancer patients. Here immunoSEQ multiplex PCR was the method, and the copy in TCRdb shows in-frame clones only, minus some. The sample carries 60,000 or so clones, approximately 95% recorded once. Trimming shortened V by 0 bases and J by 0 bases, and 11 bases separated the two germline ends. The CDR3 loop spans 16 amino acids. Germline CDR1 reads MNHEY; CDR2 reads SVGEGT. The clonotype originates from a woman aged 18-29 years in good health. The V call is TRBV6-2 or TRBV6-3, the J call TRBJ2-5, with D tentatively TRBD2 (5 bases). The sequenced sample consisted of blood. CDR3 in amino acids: CASSYSISGNQETQYF. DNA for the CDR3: TGTGCCAGCAGTTACTCGATAAGCGGTAACCAAGAGACCCAGTACTTC.